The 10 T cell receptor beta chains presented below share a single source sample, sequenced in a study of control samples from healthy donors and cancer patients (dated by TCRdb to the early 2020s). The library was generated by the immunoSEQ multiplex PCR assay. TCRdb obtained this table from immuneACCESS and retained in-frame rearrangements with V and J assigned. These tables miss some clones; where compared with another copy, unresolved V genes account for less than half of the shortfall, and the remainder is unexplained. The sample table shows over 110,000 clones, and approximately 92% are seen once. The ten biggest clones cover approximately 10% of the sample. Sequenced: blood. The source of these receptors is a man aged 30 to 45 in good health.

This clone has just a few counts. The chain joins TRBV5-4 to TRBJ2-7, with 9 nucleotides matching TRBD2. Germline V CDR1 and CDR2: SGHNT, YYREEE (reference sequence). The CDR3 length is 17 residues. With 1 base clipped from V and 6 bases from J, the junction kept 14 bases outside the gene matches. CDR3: CASSLFVSAGGPGEQYF. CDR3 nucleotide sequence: TGTGCCAGCAGCTTGTTCGTATCTGCGGGAGGGCCGGGCGAGCAGTACTTC. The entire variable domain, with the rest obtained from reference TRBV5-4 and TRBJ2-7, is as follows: ETGVTQSPTHLIKTRGQQVTLRCSSQSGHNTVSWYQQALGQGPQFIFQYYREEENGRGNFPPRFSGLQFPNYSSELNVNALELDDSALYLCASSLFVSAGGPGEQYFGPGTRLTVT.

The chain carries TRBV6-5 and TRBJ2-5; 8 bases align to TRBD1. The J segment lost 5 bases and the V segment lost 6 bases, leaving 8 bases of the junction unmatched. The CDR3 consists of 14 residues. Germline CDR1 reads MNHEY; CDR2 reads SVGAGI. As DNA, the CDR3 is TGTGCCAGCAGCCAAGGACAGGGAGTGGAGACCCAGTACTTC. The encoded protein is CASSQGQGVETQYF.

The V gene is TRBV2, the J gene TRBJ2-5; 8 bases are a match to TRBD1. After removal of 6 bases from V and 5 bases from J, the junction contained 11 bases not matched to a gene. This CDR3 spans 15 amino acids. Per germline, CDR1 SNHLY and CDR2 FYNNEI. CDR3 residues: CASRDRAVGGETQYF. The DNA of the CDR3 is TGTGCCAGCAGGGACAGGGCGGTTGGGGGGGAGACCCAGTACTTC.

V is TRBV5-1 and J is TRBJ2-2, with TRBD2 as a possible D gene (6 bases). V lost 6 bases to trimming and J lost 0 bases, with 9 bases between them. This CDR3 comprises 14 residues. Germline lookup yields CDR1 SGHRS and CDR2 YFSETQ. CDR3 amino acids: CASTRLANTGELFF. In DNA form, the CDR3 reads TGCGCCAGCACCAGACTAGCGAACACCGGGGAGCTGTTTTTT.

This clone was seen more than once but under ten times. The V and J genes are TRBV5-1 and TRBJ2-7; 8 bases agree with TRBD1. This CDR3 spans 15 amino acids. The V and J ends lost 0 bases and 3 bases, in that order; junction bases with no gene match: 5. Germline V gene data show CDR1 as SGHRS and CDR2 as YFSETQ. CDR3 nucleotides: TGCGCCAGCAGCTTGGAGCAGGGGGCTAACTACGAGCAGTACTTC. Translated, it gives CASSLEQGANYEQYF.

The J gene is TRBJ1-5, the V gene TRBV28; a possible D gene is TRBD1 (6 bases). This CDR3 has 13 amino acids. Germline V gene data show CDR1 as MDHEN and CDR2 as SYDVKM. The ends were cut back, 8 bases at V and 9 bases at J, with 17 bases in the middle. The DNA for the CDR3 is TGTGCCAGCCGAGCCGGGGGGGCTGGGCCCCAGCATTTT. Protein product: CASRAGGAGPQHF.

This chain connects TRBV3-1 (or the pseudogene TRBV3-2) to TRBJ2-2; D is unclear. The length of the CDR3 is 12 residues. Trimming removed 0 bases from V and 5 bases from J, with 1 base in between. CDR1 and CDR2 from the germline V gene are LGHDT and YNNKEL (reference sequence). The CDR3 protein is CASSQETGELFF. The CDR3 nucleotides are TGTGCCAGCAGCCAAGAAACCGGGGAGCTGTTTTTT.

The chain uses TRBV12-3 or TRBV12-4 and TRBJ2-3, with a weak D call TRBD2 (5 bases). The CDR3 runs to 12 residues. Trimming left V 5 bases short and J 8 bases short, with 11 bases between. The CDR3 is CASSRDYFTQYF. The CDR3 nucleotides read TGTGCCAGCAGTCGCGACTACTTTACGCAGTATTTT.

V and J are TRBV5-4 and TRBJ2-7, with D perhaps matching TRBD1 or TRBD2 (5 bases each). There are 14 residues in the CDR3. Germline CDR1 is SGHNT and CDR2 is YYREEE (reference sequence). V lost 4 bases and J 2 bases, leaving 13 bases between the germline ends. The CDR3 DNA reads TGTGCCAGCAGCATGTCCGGGACGGCCTACGAGCAGTACTTC. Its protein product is CASSMSGTAYEQYF.

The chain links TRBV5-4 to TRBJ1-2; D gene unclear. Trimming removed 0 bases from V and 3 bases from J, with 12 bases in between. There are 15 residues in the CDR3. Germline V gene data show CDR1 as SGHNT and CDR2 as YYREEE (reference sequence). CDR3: CASSLANSAYYGYTF. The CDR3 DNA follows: TGTGCCAGCAGCTTGGCCAATTCAGCCTACTATGGCTACACCTTC.